This entry features one T cell receptor (beta chain) sequence. What this receptor recognizes is not known. No quality values exist for individual bases; no much larger clone is one base distant. Participants in the prospective study were aged about 18 to 90 years, lived in 24 United States geographic areas, and enrolled through a virtual design. In the prospective study, cohorts were assigned on the basis of participant-reported clinical history obtained from a screening survey and a study questionnaire. ImmuneRACE Cohort 3 recovered participants were defined by two consecutive negative NP/OP PCR tests, healthcare professional clearance, or symptom resolution. In the prospective study, mobile phlebotomists collected whole blood, serum and a nasopharyngeal or oropharyngeal swab from each participant. Prospective study participants could optionally give additional blood draws and questionnaires over an approximately two-month period. Before DNA extraction, blood samples from the prospective study were shipped at room temperature or frozen.

TCRbeta CDR3 regions were amplified from genomic DNA using the immunoSEQ Assay, a bias-controlled multiplex PCR. Per the original workflow: Nucleated cell counts per sample were estimated from amplification of reference gene primers within the assay. Sequence reads were collapsed and filtered to measure the absolute abundance of every unique TCRbeta CDR3 rearrangement. For each sample, productive Simpson clonality was calculated as the square root of Simpson's diversity index across productive rearrangements. TCRdb stores this immuneACCESS table with in-frame sequences only. Part of the clones is absent; in the studies checked, under half of the shortfall reflects unresolved V genes, and no reason is known for the rest. D and trimming come from the DNA, and the V and J calls and clone size come from that table. This sample is represented by some 270,000 clones; approximately 83% of them were singletons. 3.5% to 5.5% of the sample comes from the top ten.

From its cysteine to its phenylalanine, the CDR3 spans 13 amino acids. The CDR3 DNA has 39 bases and is translated from base 1. CDR1 is given as SGHTA and CDR2 as FQGNSA, both from the germline V gene. Trimming costs V 4 bases and J 4 bases, and their ends lie 7 bases apart. This entry is derived from a study of blood T cell repertoires in COVID-19 (TCRdb year 2020). For the study in its entirety: The collaborator samples originated in the United States, Italy and Spain and spanned the acute and convalescent phases of COVID-19. Where available, HLA class I and class II types were obtained from metadata supplied by the sample provider rather than from assay-based typing. The dataset comprised deeply sampled blood TCRbeta repertoires from subjects exposed to, actively infected with, or recovered from COVID-19. The repertoires were released in a freely available public database intended as a resource for research on the immune response to SARS-CoV-2. The samples were drawn from the first 160 participants of the ongoing ImmuneRACE study and from about 1,200 subjects provided by 6 global collaborators. The prospective study material was composed of cDNA or gDNA derived from T cells, B-cell-depleted T cells, or PBMCs. Nearly every sample came with metadata listing a de-identified subject ID, COVID-19 status, age in years and sex. What the authors observed across the whole study: Clinical and demographic metadata were provided uncurated, with the amount varying by source and participant.

Sequencing used PBMCs or T cells enriched from blood (not recorded which). The chain links TRBV7-2 with TRBJ2-2; TRBD2 is a possible D gene, resting on 6 matching bases. The sequence was obtained from a woman aged 25 to 45 who had recovered from COVID-19. DNA sequence: TGTGCCAGCAGCTCTAGCGTCACCGGGGAGCTGTTTTTT. It translates to CASSSSVTGELFF.